This T cell receptor (beta chain) was identified in a study of OX40 agonist ivuxolimab in advanced cancers. On the study more broadly: There were three patients with partial responses, one having hepatocellular carcinoma and two cutaneous melanoma.

Profiled with immunoSEQ multiplex PCR; TCRdb holds only in-frame clones, not every one. The sample has 40,000 to 55,000 clones, approximately 87% seen once. Whole-study results and caveats: By week 6 at 0.1 to 3.0 mg/kg, blood CD4+ and CD8+ T cells had expanded clonally. Expanded clones were, on average, more numerous among CD8+ T cells than CD4+.

The sampling schedule covered blood at baseline, cycle 4 day 1, and cycle 7 day 1. With regard to this clone: Its cognate antigen is unknown.

Germline V gives CDR1 SGDLS, CDR2 YYNGEE. This CDR3 contains 14 residues. V lost 4 bases, J lost 0 bases, and 9 bases lay in between. Source: CD4+ or CD8+ T cells sorted from blood, taken in a trial of the OX40 agonist ivuxolimab. The receptor comes from an adult with an advanced solid tumor such as melanoma, head and neck, liver or kidney cancer. J is TRBJ2-3 and V is TRBV9; no firm D call. The CDR3 region has the DNA TGTGCCAGCAGCTTAGGGTTTAGCACAGATACGCAGTATTTT. Protein product: CASSLGFSTDTQYF.